One TCR beta chain is described in this entry. Its antigen is unknown. This record belongs to a study of OX40 agonist ivuxolimab in advanced cancers. Study as a whole: Each patient was given ivuxolimab into a vein every 2 weeks, at 0.01 to 10 mg/kg. At roughly 80% male, the cohort had a mean age of about 55 years, ranging from roughly 20 to 90.

Germline CDR1 MDHEN, CDR2 SYDVKM. V lost 7 bases, J lost 1 base, and 1 base stayed unmatched. The CDR3 consists of 14 residues. Study-level points and caveats: In the 0.1 to 3.0 mg/kg range, CD4+ and CD8+ blood T cells had expanded clonally by week 6. Mean expanded clone counts were higher in CD8+ than CD4+ T cells.

TCRdb's copy holds only in-frame clones and misses some; the assay was immunoSEQ multiplex PCR. The data contain almost 50,000 clones, 88% of them singletons. This clonotype was obtained from an adult with an advanced solid tumor such as melanoma, head and neck, liver or kidney cancer. The chain joins TRBV28 to TRBJ2-5, with 12 bases matching TRBD2. Specimen: CD4+ or CD8+ T cells sorted from blood, collected in a trial of the OX40 agonist ivuxolimab. The CDR3: CASKLAGGQETQYF. As DNA, the CDR3 is TGTGCCAGCAAACTAGCGGGGGGCCAAGAGACCCAGTACTTC. Full variable domain (outside the CDR3, taken from reference TRBV28 and TRBJ2-5): DVKVTQSSRYLVKRTGEKVFLECVQDMDHENMFWYRQDPGLGLRLIYFSYDVKMKEKGDIPEGYSVSREKKERFSLILESASTNQTSMYLCASKLAGGQETQYFGPGTRLLVL.